These T cell receptor beta chains were read from a single sample in a study of CD8 T cells in ankylosing spondylitis. TCRdb reprocessed the 5' RACE reads with MiXCR, giving one entry per CDR3 protein. Among fewer than 250,000 distinct CDR3 sequences, more than 25% were seen once, and the ten largest hold 3.5% to 4.5%. Sequenced: blood, either unsorted or a sorted T cell fraction (not recorded which). The receptors originated from a male donor with ankylosing spondylitis or in good health (not recorded which). CDR3s include the opening cysteine and the closing phenylalanine or tryptophan. Fields, in order: V gene, J gene, CDR3 protein.

>TRBV27|TRBJ2-5
CASSLNGGRKETQYF
>TRBV5-1|TRBJ1-1
CASSVDRMNTEAFF
>TRBV5-1|TRBJ2-7
CASSLRQGFHEQYF
>TRBV10-2|TRBJ2-7
CASSEGQPYEQYF
>TRBV10-2|TRBJ2-7
CASSESLGQSYEQYF
>TRBV7-3|TRBJ2-7
CASSLIGPSYEQYF
>TRBV15|TRBJ2-2
CATSRDPSGELFF
>TRBV5-1|TRBJ2-5
CASSAASGRETQYF
>TRBV7-2|TRBJ2-5
CASSLFVGAGTQYF
>TRBV20-1|TRBJ2-1
CSARDLGGGSYDEQFF
>TRBV6-1|TRBJ2-2
CASSRSGSGELFF
>TRBV20-1|TRBJ1-1
CSAIQTGSTEAFF
>TRBV6-1|TRBJ2-3
CASSPTPSGGPRTDTQYF
>TRBV20-1|TRBJ1-2
CSASKPVLTSGWRRDYGYTF
>TRBV13|TRBJ2-3
CASSLGRLAGFTDTQYF
>TRBV20-1|TRBJ2-3
CSVPGGTDTQYF
>TRBV12-3/TRBV12-4|TRBJ2-5
CASSVPGQWSQYF
>TRBV5-1|TRBJ2-2
CASSSRGTTNTGELFF
>TRBV6-1|TRBJ2-7
CASSKTKAVNEQYF
>TRBV29-1|TRBJ2-7
CSAVGGSTYEQYF
>TRBV5-1|TRBJ2-5
CASSSATGGQETQYF
>TRBV20-1|TRBJ2-3
CSARDSHPTDTQYF
>TRBV27|TRBJ1-1
CASSKLTGSHEAFF
>TRBV12-3/TRBV12-4|TRBJ2-5
CASSGKHSLQETQYF
>TRBV20-1|TRBJ1-2
CSAGALVYTF
>TRBV5-1|TRBJ2-7
CASSLEYPPSYEQYF
>TRBV2|TRBJ1-5
CASSRYRDRRNQPQHF
>TRBV9|TRBJ2-1
CASSPADNEQFF
>TRBV29-1|TRBJ2-1
CSAGVYNEQFF
>TRBV25-1|TRBJ2-7
CASSELVAEYEQYF
>TRBV5-1|TRBJ1-6
CASSLFEQGNSPLHF
>TRBV24-1|TRBJ2-3
CATRAGGGTDTQYF
>TRBV6-2/TRBV6-3|TRBJ2-3
CASSRRQGTDTQYF
>TRBV27|TRBJ2-5
CASSSQETQYF
>TRBV28|TRBJ2-3
CASSTVTGTPPDTQYF
>TRBV24-1|TRBJ2-3
CATSTWPDTDTQYF
>TRBV7-6|TRBJ2-3
CASSPTGVDTQYF
>TRBV12-3/TRBV12-4|TRBJ2-3
CASSSWDTASTDTQYF
>TRBV28|TRBJ2-3
CASSFLSGGASTDTQYF
>TRBV7-9|TRBJ1-1
CASSLGRAGWTEAFF
>TRBV5-5|TRBJ1-6
CASSLFSSYNSPLHF
>TRBV20-1|TRBJ2-1
CSAKHTGTVGSEQFF
>TRBV5-1|TRBJ1-6
CASSLRVDSPLHF
>TRBV6-1|TRBJ1-1
CASRDRGLNTEAFF
>TRBV20-1|TRBJ2-1
CSADKTRLVGEQFF
>TRBV5-1|TRBJ2-1
CASSLGRGQGSSEQFF
>TRBV6-2/TRBV6-3|TRBJ2-5
CASRERGIYDQYF
>TRBV6-1|TRBJ2-2
CASGPPGDTGELFF
>TRBV13|TRBJ1-2
CANSLEGQGPGYTF
>TRBV20-1|TRBJ2-7
CSAPYGGASYEQYF